Listed here are 30 T cell receptor beta chains from one sample, sequenced in a study of molecular identifiers for immune sequencing clone quantification. TCRdb re-called the PCR reads with MiXCR, one entry per CDR3 protein. Here the sample spans about 630,000 distinct CDR3 sequences, about 25% being singletons. The sequencing sample was made of naive CD8+ T cells from blood, with Jurkat cell RNA spiked in. The sample's subset: FACS-sorted CD8+CD4-CCR7+CD45RA+ naive T cells. The source is a human donor in good health. Some libraries in this study had Jurkat cell RNA spiked in.

The sample holds a few counts of this clonotype. This chain links TRBV5-6 with TRBJ1-2; 7 bases fit TRBD1. Germline V gives CDR1 SGHDT, CDR2 YYEEEE. After removal of 0 bases from V and 7 bases from J, the junction contained 9 bases not matched to a gene. This CDR3 has 15 amino acids. Here the CDR3 DNA reads TGTGCCAGCAGCTTGGAAGTTGAGGGGGCGGCTGGCTACACCTTC. Translation gives CASSLEVEGAAGYTF.

The chain carries TRBV4-1 and TRBJ2-3, with 7 bases fitting TRBD1. The length of the CDR3 is 16 residues. V dropped 0 bases and J dropped 6; count of bases not matched to a gene: 9. Germline assignment: CDR1 MGHRA and CDR2 YSYEKL. The CDR3 coding sequence is TGCGCCAGCAGCCAAGATTTACAGGGGCTGGGGGATACGCAGTATTTT. Protein product: CASSQDLQGLGDTQYF.

Here the CDR3 DNA reads TGTGCCAGCAGCTTGAGGTTTACAGGGAACACTGAAGCTTTCTTT. It is translated as CASSLRFTGNTEAFF. The chain links TRBV7-9 to TRBJ1-1; possibly TRBD1 for D (5 bases). V was trimmed by 3 bases and J by 1 base, leaving 12 bases between them. Germline V gene data show CDR1 as SEHNR and CDR2 as FQNEAQ (reference sequence). The CDR3 runs 15 residues.

Points on this clonotype: The CDR3 does not end in the conserved phenylalanine or tryptophan, so this is likely a read error. The chain employs TRBV2 and TRBJ2-3; 13 positions match TRBD2. The CDR3 contains 18 residues. The ends lost 5 bases at V and 2 bases at J; junction bases unmatched: 10. Germline loops: CDR1 SNHLY, CDR2 FYNNEI. The CDR3 nucleotides read TGTGCCAGCAGTACAAGTCCCGGGACTAGCGGGGTCACAGATACGCAGTATCTT. Its translation: CASSTSPGTSGVTDTQYL.

The V gene is TRBV27, the J gene TRBJ1-4, with D hard to call. The ends were cut back, 2 bases at V and 0 bases at J, with 10 bases in the middle. The germline gives CDR1 MNHEY, CDR2 SMNVEV (reference sequence). CDR3 length equals 16 residues. As DNA, the CDR3 is TGTGCCAGCAGTTTAGCACTCGGAGCAACTAATGAAAAACTGTTTTTT. The encoded protein is CASSLALGATNEKLFF.

Regarding this clonotype: Being one base from a much bigger clone, this may be a read error. The CDR3 DNA follows: TGTGCCAGCAGAACAGGGTTTTTCGAGCAGTACTTC. This translates into CASRTGFFEQYF. The chain joins TRBV6-6 to TRBJ2-7; a weak D match, TRBD1 (6 bases). Germline-derived CDR1 and CDR2 are MNHNY and SVGAGI (reference sequence). V lost 6 bases and J 6 bases, leaving 12 bases between the germline ends. This CDR3 region has 12 residues.

This clonotype was seen ten or more times. The CDR3 DNA is TGCGCCAGCAGCCAAGAACGGACTCAGGGCAATGAGCAGTTCTTC. Translated, it gives CASSQERTQGNEQFF. The chain combines TRBV4-1 with TRBJ2-1; D possibly uses TRBD1 or TRBD2 (5 bases each). CDR1 is MGHRA and CDR2 is YSYEKL in the germline V gene. Trimming removed 0 bases from V and 6 bases from J, with 12 bases in between. The CDR3 is 15 amino acids.

CDR3 DNA: TGTGCCAGCAGCCGCGACTTGTACGAGCAGTACTTC. Protein product: CASSRDLYEQYF. The chain couples TRBV3-1 to TRBJ2-7; D remains unclear. CDR3 size: 12 residues. Per the germline V gene, CDR1 is LGHDT and CDR2 is YNNKEL (reference sequence). Trimming removed 4 bases from V and 4 bases from J, with 8 bases in between.

At least ten counts were recorded for this clonotype. V usage is TRBV5-6 and J usage is TRBJ1-1; 9 bases agree with TRBD1. Germline lookup yields CDR1 SGHDT and CDR2 YYEEEE. This CDR3 has 17 residues. Germline trimming cut 2 bases from V and 3 bases from J; bases unmatched to any gene: 11. Here the CDR3 reads CASSLPGQGFWDTEAFF. For the CDR3, the DNA is TGTGCCAGCAGCTTACCGGGACAGGGTTTTTGGGACACTGAAGCTTTCTTT.

This clonotype appeared many times. V and J are TRBV5-6 and TRBJ2-1, with D perhaps TRBD1 (5 bases). V was shortened by 2 bases and J by 12 bases, with 15 bases between the two germline ends. Germline-derived CDR1 and CDR2 are SGHDT and YYEEEE. The CDR3 extends over 13 amino acids. CDR3 bases: TGTGCCAGCAGCTTTTGGGGCCCGACGGGGCAGTTCTTC. Its protein product is CASSFWGPTGQFF.

V and J are TRBV5-6 and TRBJ2-7; the D gene is possibly TRBD1 (5 bases). In germline, CDR1 is SGHDT, CDR2 YYEEEE. V gave up 0 bases and J gave up 4 bases, with 11 bases separating them. The CDR3 has 14 residues. The chain's CDR3 is CASSLGAGWYEQYF. CDR3 nucleotide sequence: TGTGCCAGCAGCTTGGGGGCAGGGTGGTACGAGCAGTACTTC.

This clonotype was seen repeatedly, ten times or more. The chain combines TRBV4-1 with TRBJ2-3; 7 bases match TRBD1. This CDR3 has 17 residues. Germline V CDR1 and CDR2: MGHRA, YSYEKL. The trim removed 0 bases at V and 0 bases at J, leaving 6 bases unmatched. CDR3 sequence reads: CASSQEDRRTSTDTQYF. Written as DNA, the CDR3 is TGCGCCAGCAGCCAAGAGGACAGGAGAACTAGCACAGATACGCAGTATTTT.

As concerns this clonotype: This may be a read error, as it is one base from a much larger clone. This is likely a read error, given that the CDR3 carries no conserved phenylalanine or tryptophan at its end. The V call is TRBV14, the J call TRBJ2-1; D call uncertain. CDR1 is SGHDN, CDR2 FVKESK, per germline. Trimming left V 0 bases short and J 4 bases short, with 31 bases between. This CDR3 is 22 amino acids long. The chain's CDR3 is CASSQDPGEAASWVIGYNEQFS. As DNA, the CDR3 is TGTGCCAGCAGCCAAGATCCCGGAGAGGCCGCTTCTTGGGTCATCGGGTACAATGAGCAGTTCTCC.

This clonotype was observed a single time. A much bigger clone sits one base away, suggesting this may be a read error. The gene calls are TRBV20-1 and TRBJ1-1; D is unclear. CDR3 length equals 11 residues. CDR1 and CDR2 (germline): DFQATT, SNEGSKA (reference sequence). CDR3 loop: CSARVRSEALF. CDR3 bases: TGCAGTGCTAGAGTCCGCTCTGAAGCTCTCTTT.

This chain joins TRBV2 and TRBJ2-6; D gene uncertain. Looked up from germline, CDR1 is SNHLY and CDR2 is FYNNEI. CDR3 length equals 17 residues. Trimming pared 3 bases from V and 0 bases from J, leaving 12 bases between. The CDR3 region has the DNA TGTGCCAGCAGTGATGGTTATTTGGGCTCTGGGGCCAACGTCCTGACTTTC. The encoded protein is CASSDGYLGSGANVLTF.

The chain has TRBV12-5 and TRBJ1-1; 12 nucleotides agree with TRBD1. This CDR3 contains 17 residues. Germline CDR1 is LGHNT and CDR2 is FRNRAP. J lost 1 base, V lost 2 bases, and 5 bases had no gene match. DNA for the CDR3: TGTGCTAGTGGTTTGTCGGGACAGGGGGCGCAGAACACTGAAGCTTTCTTT. Amino acid sequence: CASGLSGQGAQNTEAFF.

V and J are TRBV13 and TRBJ1-1, with a tentative D call TRBD1 (5 bases). This CDR3 is built from 16 residues. Trimming cost V 0 bases and J 0 bases, with 11 bases left between them. Germline CDR1 reads PRHDT; CDR2 reads FYEKMQ (reference sequence). Here the CDR3 reads CASSLGLGGVNTEAFF. CDR3 in DNA: TGTGCCAGCAGCTTAGGGTTGGGAGGGGTGAACACTGAAGCTTTCTTT. The variable domain in full, completed from reference TRBV13 and TRBJ1-1, reads AAGVIQSPRHLIKEKRETATLKCYPIPRHDTVYWYQQGPGQDPQFLISFYEKMQSDKGSIPDRFSAQQFSDYHSELNMSSLELGDSALYFCASSLGLGGVNTEAFFGQGTRLTVV.

The genes are TRBV25-1 and TRBJ2-3; D remains ambiguous. V lost 5 bases and J 7 bases, leaving 10 bases between the germline ends. CDR1 and CDR2 (germline): MGHDK, SYGVNS. CDR3 length equals 12 residues. The CDR3 coding sequence is TGTGCCAGCAGTATTTATTCCAATACGCAGTATTTT. As protein: CASSIYSNTQYF.

Comments on this clonotype: The germline gene is not matched at one end of the junction; a read error may be the cause. This chain uses TRBV2 with TRBJ1-1; D perhaps matches TRBD1 (5 bases). Germline V lookup: CDR1 SNHLY, CDR2 FYNNEI. CDR3 length: 13 residues. CDR3 coding DNA: TGTGCCAGCAGTCTCGGGGGATACACTGAAGCTTACTTT. Its translation is CASSLGGYTEAYF.

This clonotype was seen repeatedly, ten times or more. This chain uses TRBV29-1 with TRBJ2-7, with a tentative D call TRBD1 (6 bases). CDR1 is SQVTM, CDR2 ANQGSEA, per germline. The V end was cut by 7 bases, the J end by 3 bases, with 13 bases between. CDR3 size: 12 residues. The CDR3 nucleotides are TGCAGCGCCGCAGACAGGAACTACGAGCAGTACTTC. This translates into CSAADRNYEQYF.

This clonotype has at least ten counts. The CDR3 DNA reads as TGTGCCAGCAGCCAAGATAGAGGTAGAACGGTGAACACCGGGGAGCTGTTTTTT. Translated: CASSQDRGRTVNTGELFF. V usage is TRBV14 and J usage is TRBJ2-2; no definite D call. The CDR3 runs to 18 residues. CDR1 is SGHDN and CDR2 is FVKESK in the germline V gene. V lost 0 bases and J 1 base, leaving 15 bases between the germline ends.

As to this clonotype: Since a much larger clone is just one base distant, this may be a read error. The chain links TRBV7-9 to TRBJ1-1; D is perhaps TRBD1 (5 bases). CDR1 and CDR2 from the germline V gene are SEHNR and FQNEAQ (reference sequence). The CDR3 has 13 amino acids. This CDR3 reads CASSSPIGTEALF. CDR3 DNA: TGTGCCAGCAGCTCCCCGATAGGGACTGAAGCTCTCTTT.

In regard to this clonotype: At one of its ends the junction is not consistent with the germline gene, which may arise from a read error. The chain joins TRBV6-6 to TRBJ1-1; possibly TRBD1 for D (6 bases). The CDR3 spans 14 residues. Germline CDR1 and CDR2: MNHNY and SVGAGI (reference sequence). The CDR3 protein is CASGYVQGNTEAFF. CDR3 coding DNA: TGTGCCAGCGGTTACGTCCAGGGGAACACTGAGGCTTTCTTT.

There are many counts of this clonotype. V and J are TRBV2 and TRBJ2-3, with a possible D match to TRBD1 (6 bases). Germline assignment: CDR1 SNHLY and CDR2 FYNNEI. V was trimmed by 7 bases and J by 0 bases, leaving 8 bases between them. The CDR3 length is 13 residues. The CDR3 sequence is CASNDRSTDTQYF. Written as DNA, the CDR3 is TGTGCCAGCAACGACAGGAGCACAGATACGCAGTATTTT.

Concerning this clonotype: A much larger clonotype is one base distant, so this may be a read error. CDR3 region: CASSQSPGQASNQPQHF. CDR3 sequence (DNA): TGCGCCAGCAGTCAATCCCCAGGGCAGGCTAGCAATCAGCCCCAGCATTTT. The chain links TRBV23-1 to TRBJ1-5, with D perhaps matching TRBD1 (5 bases). TRBV23-1 is an ORF, with its function uncertain. V lost 0 bases to trimming and J lost 0 bases, with 12 bases between them. The CDR3 sequence is 17 residues long.

This CDR3 reads CASSLGGPKSYEQYF. CDR3 coding DNA: TGTGCCAGCAGTTTAGGTGGGCCAAAATCCTACGAGCAGTACTTC. The chain carries TRBV27 and TRBJ2-7; D is undetermined. The CDR3 covers 15 residues. CDR1 and CDR2 (germline): MNHEY, SMNVEV (reference sequence). V lost 2 bases, J lost 1 base, and 12 bases lay in between.

This rearrangement joins TRBV11-2 to TRBJ2-5; D is unclear. Germline CDR1 SGHAT, CDR2 FQNNGV. V was clipped by 1 base and J by 1 base, with 19 bases between them. The CDR3 length is 18 residues. Here the CDR3 reads CASSLGIDNQDSQETQYF. In nucleotides, the CDR3 is TGTGCCAGCAGCTTAGGAATCGATAACCAAGATAGCCAAGAGACCCAGTACTTC.

This clonotype has ten or more counts. The rearrangement links TRBV5-1 to TRBJ2-3; TRBD2 matches 10 bases. V lost 5 bases and J lost 1; bases outside the gene matches: 4. Germline V gene data show CDR1 as SGHRS and CDR2 as YFSETQ. This CDR3 has 15 amino acids. CDR3 nucleotides: TGCGCCAGCAGATGGACTAGCGGACGCACAGATACGCAGTATTTT. It codes for CASRWTSGRTDTQYF.

A note on this clonotype: A read error may explain this, as a much larger clone is one base away. The genes are TRBV6-5 and TRBJ2-5; TRBD2 matches at 9 bases. Germline values: CDR1 MNHEY, CDR2 SVGAGI. The CDR3 is 14 residues long. Germline trimming cut 5 bases from V and 3 bases from J; bases unmatched to any gene: 4. Here the CDR3 reads CASSERLAEETQYF. CDR3 sequence (DNA): TGTGCCAGCAGTGAAAGACTAGCGGAAGAGACCCAGTACTTC.

This clonotype has at least ten counts. The chain carries TRBV12-5 and TRBJ1-5, with unresolved D. This CDR3 contains 15 residues. V shed 3 bases and J shed 6 bases, with 15 bases lying between them. Germline-derived CDR1 and CDR2 are LGHNT and FRNRAP. The chain's CDR3 is CASGLRVEVGQPQHF. The DNA for the CDR3 is TGTGCTAGTGGTTTAAGGGTGGAGGTAGGTCAGCCCCAGCATTTT.